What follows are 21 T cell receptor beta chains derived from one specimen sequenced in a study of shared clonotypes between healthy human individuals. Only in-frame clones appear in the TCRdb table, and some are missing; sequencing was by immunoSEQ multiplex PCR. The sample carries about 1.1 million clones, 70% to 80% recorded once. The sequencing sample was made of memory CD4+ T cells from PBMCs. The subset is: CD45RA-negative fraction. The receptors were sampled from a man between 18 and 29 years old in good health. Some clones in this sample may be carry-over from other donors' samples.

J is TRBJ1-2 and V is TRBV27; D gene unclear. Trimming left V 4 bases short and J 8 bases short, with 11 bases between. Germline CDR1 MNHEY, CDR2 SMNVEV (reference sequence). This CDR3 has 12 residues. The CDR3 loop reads CASSSGLDGYTF. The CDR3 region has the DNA TGTGCCAGCAGTTCCGGGTTGGACGGCTACACCTTC.

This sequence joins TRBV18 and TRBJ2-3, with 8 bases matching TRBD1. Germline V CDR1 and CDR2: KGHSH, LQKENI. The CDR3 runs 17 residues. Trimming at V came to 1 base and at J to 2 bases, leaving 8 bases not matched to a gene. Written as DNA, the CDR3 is TGTGCCAGCTCACCACGTAGGACAGGGAGGAACACAGATACGCAGTATTTT. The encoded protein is CASSPRRTGRNTDTQYF.

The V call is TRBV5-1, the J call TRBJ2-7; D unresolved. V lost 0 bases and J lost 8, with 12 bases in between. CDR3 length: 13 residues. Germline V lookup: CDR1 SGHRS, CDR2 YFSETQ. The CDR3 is CASSLVAGVQQYF. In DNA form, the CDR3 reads TGCGCCAGCAGCTTGGTAGCAGGTGTTCAGCAGTACTTC. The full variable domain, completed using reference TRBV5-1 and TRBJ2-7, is KAGVTQTPRYLIKTRGQQVTLSCSPISGHRSVSWYQQTPGQGLQFLFEYFSETQRNKGNFPGRFSGRQFSNSRSEMNVSTLELGDSALYLCASSLVAGVQQYFGPGTRLTVT.

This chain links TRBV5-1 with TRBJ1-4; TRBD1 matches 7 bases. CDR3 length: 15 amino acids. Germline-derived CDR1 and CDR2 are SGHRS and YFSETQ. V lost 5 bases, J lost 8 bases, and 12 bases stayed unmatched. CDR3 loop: CASSMQDRLGEKLFF. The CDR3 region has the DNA TGCGCCAGCAGTATGCAGGACAGGCTTGGGGAAAAACTGTTTTTT.

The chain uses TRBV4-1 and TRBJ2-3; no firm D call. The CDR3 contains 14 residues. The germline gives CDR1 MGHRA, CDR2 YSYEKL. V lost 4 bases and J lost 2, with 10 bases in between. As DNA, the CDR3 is TGCGCCAGCAGCCGGACCATCAACACAGATACGCAGTATTTT. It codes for CASSRTINTDTQYF.

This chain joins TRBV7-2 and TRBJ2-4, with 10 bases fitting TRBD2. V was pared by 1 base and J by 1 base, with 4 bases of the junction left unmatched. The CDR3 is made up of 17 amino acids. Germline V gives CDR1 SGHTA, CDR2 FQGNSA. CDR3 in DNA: TGTGCCAGCAGCTTAGAGGAAGCGGGAGGGGCCAAAAACATTCAGTACTTC. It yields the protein CASSLEEAGGAKNIQYF.

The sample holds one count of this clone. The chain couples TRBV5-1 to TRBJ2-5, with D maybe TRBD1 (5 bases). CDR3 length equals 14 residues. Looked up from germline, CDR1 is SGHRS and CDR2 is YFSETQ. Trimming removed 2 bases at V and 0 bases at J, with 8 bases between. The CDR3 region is CASSFQGDQETQYF. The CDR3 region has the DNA TGCGCCAGCAGCTTCCAGGGTGACCAAGAGACCCAGTACTTC.

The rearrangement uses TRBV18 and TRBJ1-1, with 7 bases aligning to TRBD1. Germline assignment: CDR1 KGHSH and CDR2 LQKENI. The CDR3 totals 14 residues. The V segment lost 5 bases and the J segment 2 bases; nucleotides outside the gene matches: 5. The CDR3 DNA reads TGTGCCAGCTCAGGGACAGCCCTAAACACTGAAGCTTTCTTT. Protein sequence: CASSGTALNTEAFF. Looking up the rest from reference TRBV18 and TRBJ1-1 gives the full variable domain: NAGVMQNPRHLVRRRGQEARLRCSPMKGHSHVYWYRQLPEEGLKFMVYLQKENIIDESGMPKERFSAEFPKEGPSILRIQQVVRGDSAAYFCASSGTALNTEAFFGQGTRLTVV.

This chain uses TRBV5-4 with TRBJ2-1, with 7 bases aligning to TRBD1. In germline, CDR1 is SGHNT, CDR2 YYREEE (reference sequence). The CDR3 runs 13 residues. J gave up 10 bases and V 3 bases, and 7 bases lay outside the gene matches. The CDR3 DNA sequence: TGTGCCAGCAGCTCAACTACAGGGGCGGAGCAGTTCTTC. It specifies CASSSTTGAEQFF.

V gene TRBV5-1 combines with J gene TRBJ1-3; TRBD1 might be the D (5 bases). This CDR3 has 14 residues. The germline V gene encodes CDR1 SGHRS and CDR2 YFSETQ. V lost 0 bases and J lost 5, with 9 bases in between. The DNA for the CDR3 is TGCGCCAGCAGCTTGGAGGGGATGCGAAACACCATATATTTT. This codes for CASSLEGMRNTIYF.

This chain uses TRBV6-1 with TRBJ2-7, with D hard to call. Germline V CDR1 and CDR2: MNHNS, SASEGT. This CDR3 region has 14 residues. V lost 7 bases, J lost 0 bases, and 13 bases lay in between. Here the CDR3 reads CASNGQTNSYEQYF. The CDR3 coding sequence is TGTGCCAGCAACGGGCAGACAAACTCCTACGAGCAGTACTTC.

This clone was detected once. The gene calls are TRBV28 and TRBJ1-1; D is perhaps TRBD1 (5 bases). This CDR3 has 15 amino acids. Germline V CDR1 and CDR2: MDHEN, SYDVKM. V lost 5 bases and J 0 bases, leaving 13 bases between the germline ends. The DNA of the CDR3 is TGTGCCAGCAGTGGCAGGGTCCAAATGAACACTGAAGCTTTCTTT. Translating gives CASSGRVQMNTEAFF.

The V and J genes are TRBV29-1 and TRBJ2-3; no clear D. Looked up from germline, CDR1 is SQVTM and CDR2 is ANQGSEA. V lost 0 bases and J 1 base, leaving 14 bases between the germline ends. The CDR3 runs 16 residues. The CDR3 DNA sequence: TGCAGCGTTGAAGAAGCAGGCCCATACGGCACAGATACGCAGTATTTT. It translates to CSVEEAGPYGTDTQYF.

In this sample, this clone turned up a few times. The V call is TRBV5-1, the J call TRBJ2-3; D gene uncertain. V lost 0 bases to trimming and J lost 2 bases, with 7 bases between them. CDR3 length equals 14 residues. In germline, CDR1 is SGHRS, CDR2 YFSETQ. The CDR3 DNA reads TGCGCCAGCAGCTTGGATGGGCCCACAGATACGCAGTATTTT. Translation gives CASSLDGPTDTQYF.

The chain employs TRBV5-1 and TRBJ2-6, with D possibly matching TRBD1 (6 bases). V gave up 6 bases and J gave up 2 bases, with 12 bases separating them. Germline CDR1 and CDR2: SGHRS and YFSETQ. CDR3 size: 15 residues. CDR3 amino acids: CASTYRVAGANVLTF. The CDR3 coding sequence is TGCGCCAGCACCTACAGGGTAGCTGGGGCCAACGTCCTGACTTTC.

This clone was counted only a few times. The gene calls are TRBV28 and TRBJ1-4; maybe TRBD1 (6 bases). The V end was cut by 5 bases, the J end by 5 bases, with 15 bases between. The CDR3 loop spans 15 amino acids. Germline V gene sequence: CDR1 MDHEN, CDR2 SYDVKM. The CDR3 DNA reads TGTGCCAGCAGTAAGCCGGGGGCGGGGAATGAAAAACTGTTTTTT. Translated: CASSKPGAGNEKLFF.

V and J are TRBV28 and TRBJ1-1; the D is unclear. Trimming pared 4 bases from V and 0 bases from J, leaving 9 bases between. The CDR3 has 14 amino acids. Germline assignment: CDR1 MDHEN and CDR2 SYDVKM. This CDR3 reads CASSSPSMNTEAFF. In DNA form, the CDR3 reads TGTGCCAGCAGTTCTCCATCCATGAACACTGAAGCTTTCTTT.

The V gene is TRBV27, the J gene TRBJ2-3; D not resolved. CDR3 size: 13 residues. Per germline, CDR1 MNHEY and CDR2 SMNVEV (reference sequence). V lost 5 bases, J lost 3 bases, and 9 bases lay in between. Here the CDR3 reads CASSALGTDTQYF. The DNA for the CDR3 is TGTGCCAGCAGTGCCCTAGGTACAGATACGCAGTATTTT.

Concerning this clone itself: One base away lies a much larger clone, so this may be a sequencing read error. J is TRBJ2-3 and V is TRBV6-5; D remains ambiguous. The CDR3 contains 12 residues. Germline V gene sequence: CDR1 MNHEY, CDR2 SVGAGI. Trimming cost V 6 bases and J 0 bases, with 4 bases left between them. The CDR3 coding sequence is TGTGCCAGCAGCCCCAGCACAGATACGCAGTATTTT. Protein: CASSPSTDTQYF.

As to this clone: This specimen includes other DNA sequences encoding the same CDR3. In nucleotides, the CDR3 is TGCGCCAGCAGCCAACCGGGACTAGCGGGAGGAGAGACCCAGTACTTC. Translated, it gives CASSQPGLAGGETQYF. V and J are TRBV4-1 and TRBJ2-5, with 15 bases lining up with TRBD2. There are 16 residues in the CDR3. With 2 bases clipped from V and 4 bases from J, the junction kept 2 bases outside the gene matches. CDR1 is MGHRA and CDR2 is YSYEKL in the germline V gene.

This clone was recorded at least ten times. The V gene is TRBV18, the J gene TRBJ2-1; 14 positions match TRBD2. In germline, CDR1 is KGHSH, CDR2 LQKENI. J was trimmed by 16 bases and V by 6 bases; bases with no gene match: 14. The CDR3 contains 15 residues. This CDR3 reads CASSETTGTSGSGFF. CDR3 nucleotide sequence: TGTGCCAGCTCCGAAACGACCGGGACTAGCGGGAGTGGTTTCTTC.